One sample yielded the 18 T cell receptor beta chains listed below, sequenced in a study of T cells in Graves' hyperthyroidism and ophthalmopathy. RNA transcripts yielded amplified TCR beta CDR3 regions. HTBI primers were employed in a first-round RT-PCR of the TCR CDR3. Via MiXCR, TCRdb re-called the multiplex PCR reads, giving one row per CDR3 protein. The sample holds over 400,000 distinct CDR3 sequences, roughly 22% seen once. The sample was blood. These receptors originate from a woman aged 70-85 years with Graves' ophthalmopathy.

This rearrangement joins TRBV5-1 to TRBJ2-1; D is possibly TRBD2 (5 bases). The CDR3 runs to 14 residues. Germline CDR1 SGHRS, CDR2 YFSETQ. The V gene lost 4 bases and the J gene lost 5 bases, with 13 bases spanning the gap. Here the CDR3 reads CASSADWRNNEQFF. The CDR3 nucleotides read TGCGCCAGCAGCGCTGACTGGAGGAACAATGAGCAGTTCTTC.

This clonotype was detected a few times. This chain uses TRBV20-1 with TRBJ2-7, with 9 positions matching TRBD2. CDR3 length equals 13 residues. The germline CDR1 and CDR2 sequences are DFQATT and SNEGSKA (reference sequence). The V and J ends lost 3 bases and 4 bases, in that order; junction bases with no gene match: 4. CDR3 sequence reads: CSASVAGVYEQYF. In nucleotides, the CDR3 is TGCAGTGCTAGTGTAGCGGGAGTGTACGAGCAGTACTTC.

The genes are TRBV27 and TRBJ1-4, with 7 bases identical to TRBD1. Germline V gene sequence: CDR1 MNHEY, CDR2 SMNVEV (reference sequence). The CDR3 is 15 residues long. Losses at the gene ends were 6 bases for V and 4 bases for J; bases not matched to a gene: 8. CDR3: CASSEQGRFNEKLFF. CDR3 nucleotides: TGTGCCAGCAGCGAACAGGGGCGGTTTAATGAAAAACTGTTTTTT.

J is TRBJ2-3 and V is TRBV4-3; the match to TRBD2 covers 10 bases. The CDR3 has 16 residues. J was trimmed by 3 bases and V by 4 bases; bases with no gene match: 7. Germline values: CDR1 LGHNA, CDR2 YSLEER. CDR3 protein: CASSLSSTSGTDTQYF. In nucleotides, the CDR3 is TGCGCCAGCAGCCTAAGCTCGACTAGCGGGACAGATACGCAGTATTTT.

The chain carries TRBV20-1 and TRBJ2-1, with 14 bases fitting TRBD2. Germline V gene lookup returns CDR1 DFQATT and CDR2 SNEGSKA (reference sequence). Trimming at V came to 6 bases and at J to 7 bases, leaving 8 bases not matched to a gene. The CDR3 is 15 residues long. CDR3 in DNA: TGCAGTGCAAGCGGACTAGCGGGAGGCAAAAATGAGCAGTTCTTC. Its protein product is CSASGLAGGKNEQFF.

In DNA, the CDR3 is TGTGCCAGCTCACCTTCTCGACAGGGGGCTGTCAATGAGCAGTTCTTC. It translates to CASSPSRQGAVNEQFF. V and J are TRBV18 and TRBJ2-1, with 10 bases aligning to TRBD1. After removal of 3 bases from V and 6 bases from J, the junction contained 8 bases not matched to a gene. CDR1 and CDR2 from the germline V gene are KGHSH and LQKENI. There are 16 residues in the CDR3.

The J gene is TRBJ2-1, the V gene TRBV20-1; 7 bases fit TRBD2. The CDR3 totals 15 residues. The V gene end was trimmed by 0 bases and the J gene end by 4 bases; junction bases not matched to a gene: 6. Germline V gene sequence: CDR1 DFQATT, CDR2 SNEGSKA (reference sequence). CDR3 coding DNA: TGCAGTGCTAGAGATCGGGGCGGGGGTTACAATGAGCAGTTCTTC. This encodes CSARDRGGGYNEQFF.

V is TRBV28 and J is TRBJ1-5; D unclear. Germline V gene lookup returns CDR1 MDHEN and CDR2 SYDVKM. The CDR3 sequence is 15 residues long. The V end lost 5 bases, the J end lost 6 bases, and 17 bases lay between the germline ends. The CDR3 nucleotides read TGTGCCAGCAGTCGGACGGGCATATCCAGTCAGCCCCAGCATTTT. Translating gives CASSRTGISSQPQHF.

A few counts support this clonotype. J is TRBJ1-1 and V is TRBV30, with 10 positions matching TRBD1. V was pared by 5 bases and J by 6 bases, with 9 bases of the junction left unmatched. Germline V gene data show CDR1 as GTSNPN and CDR2 as SVGIG (reference sequence). This CDR3 spans 14 amino acids. The DNA of the CDR3 is TGTGCCTGGGGGTTCCGGGACAGGGGACCTGAAGCTTTCTTT. It encodes CAWGFRDRGPEAFF. Full variable domain (rest looked up from reference TRBV30 and TRBJ1-1): SQTIHQWPATLVQPVGSPLSLECTVEGTSNPNLYWYRQAAGRGLQLLFYSVGIGQISSEVPQNLSASRPQDRQFILSSKKLLLSDSGFYLCAWGFRDRGPEAFFGQGTRLTVV.

This clonotype was recorded many times. The chain is built from TRBV27 and TRBJ2-5; D remains ambiguous. Trimming shortened V by 2 bases and J by 7 bases, and 11 bases separated the two germline ends. Per germline, CDR1 MNHEY and CDR2 SMNVEV (reference sequence). This CDR3 comprises 13 residues. CDR3 bases: TGTGCCAGCAGTTTAGGGCTCCTAGGGACCCAGTACTTC. This gives the protein CASSLGLLGTQYF.

This clonotype was recorded many times. This sequence joins TRBV3-1 and TRBJ2-5; D call uncertain. V dropped 1 base and J dropped 5 bases, with 8 bases sitting between them. Germline lookup yields CDR1 LGHDT and CDR2 YNNKEL (reference sequence). This CDR3 spans 13 amino acids. The CDR3 DNA follows: TGTGCCAGCAGCCAAGGCAGACGGGAGACCCAGTACTTC. It yields the protein CASSQGRRETQYF.

The V and J genes are TRBV6-5 and TRBJ2-3; D unclear. Trimming left V 0 bases short and J 4 bases short, with 14 bases between. Germline V gives CDR1 MNHEY, CDR2 SVGAGI. The CDR3 contains 16 residues. CDR3 in DNA: TGTGCCAGCAGTTACTCGATTCGCAAGCCGGCAGATACGCAGTATTTT. This sequence encodes CASSYSIRKPADTQYF.

J is TRBJ2-7 and V is TRBV20-1, with D tentatively TRBD1 or TRBD2 (6 bases each). Germline V gene sequence: CDR1 DFQATT, CDR2 SNEGSKA (reference sequence). The CDR3 runs to 16 residues. Trimming took off 0 bases at V and 2 bases at J, with 17 bases between the two ends. The DNA for the CDR3 is TGCAGTGCTAGAGAAGGGGGGTGGGCCGGGACCTACGAGCAGTACTTC. This encodes CSAREGGWAGTYEQYF.

The DNA of the CDR3 is TGCGCCAGCAGCTCCCTAGCGGGAGCCTACGAGCAGTACTTC. This gives the protein CASSSLAGAYEQYF. This sequence joins TRBV5-1 and TRBJ2-7; 10 bases are a match to TRBD2. J lost 2 bases, V lost 3 bases, and 2 bases had no gene match. The CDR3 has 14 amino acids. Germline CDR1 SGHRS, CDR2 YFSETQ.

This clonotype appeared a few times. This chain connects TRBV6-1 to TRBJ2-5; D is ambiguous. Germline values: CDR1 MNHNS, CDR2 SASEGT. V was trimmed by 5 bases and J by 4 bases, leaving 14 bases between them. The CDR3 loop spans 14 amino acids. CDR3 nucleotide sequence: TGTGCCAGCAGTTATGAGTCCCAGCGAGAGACCCAGTACTTC. Residues: CASSYESQRETQYF.

V is TRBV3-1 and J is TRBJ2-3; perhaps TRBD1 as D (6 bases). CDR1 and CDR2 (germline): LGHDT, YNNKEL (reference sequence). V shed 4 bases and J shed 2 bases, with 13 bases lying between them. The length of the CDR3 is 15 residues. The CDR3 nucleotides read TGTGCCAGCAGCCTCGTTAACAGGGCCACAGATACGCAGTATTTT. This encodes CASSLVNRATDTQYF.

This clonotype came up a few times. The CDR3 loop reads CASNLGGSIRDEQFF. CDR3 bases: TGTGCCAGCAATCTAGGGGGGAGTATCAGGGATGAGCAGTTCTTC. J is TRBJ2-1 and V is TRBV6-1, with D perhaps being TRBD1 or TRBD2 (6 bases each). The germline CDR1 and CDR2 sequences are MNHNS and SASEGT. Trimming shortened V by 7 bases and J by 8 bases, and 21 bases separated the two germline ends. The CDR3 covers 15 residues.

The V and J genes are TRBV6-1 and TRBJ2-7; TRBD1 might be the D (6 bases). V shed 7 bases and J shed 3 bases, with 19 bases lying between them. CDR3 size: 15 residues. Germline-derived CDR1 and CDR2 are MNHNS and SASEGT. The CDR3, as DNA: TGTGCCAGCACCACCGGCCCCAGGGGCATCTACGAGCAGTACTTC. It yields the protein CASTTGPRGIYEQYF.